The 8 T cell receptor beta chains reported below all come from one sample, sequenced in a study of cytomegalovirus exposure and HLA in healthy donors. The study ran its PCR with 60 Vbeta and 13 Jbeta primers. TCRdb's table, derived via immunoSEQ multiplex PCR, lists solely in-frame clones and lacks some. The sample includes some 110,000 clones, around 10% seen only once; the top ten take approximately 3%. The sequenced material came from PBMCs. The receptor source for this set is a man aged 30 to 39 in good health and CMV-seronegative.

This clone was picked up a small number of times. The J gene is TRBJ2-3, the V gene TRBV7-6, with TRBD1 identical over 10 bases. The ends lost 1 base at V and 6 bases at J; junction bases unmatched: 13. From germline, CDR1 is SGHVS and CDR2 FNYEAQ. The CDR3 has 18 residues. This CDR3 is CASSLEETGGLFGDTQYF. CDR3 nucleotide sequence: TGTGCCAGCAGCTTAGAGGAGACAGGGGGCTTATTTGGGGATACGCAGTATTTT.

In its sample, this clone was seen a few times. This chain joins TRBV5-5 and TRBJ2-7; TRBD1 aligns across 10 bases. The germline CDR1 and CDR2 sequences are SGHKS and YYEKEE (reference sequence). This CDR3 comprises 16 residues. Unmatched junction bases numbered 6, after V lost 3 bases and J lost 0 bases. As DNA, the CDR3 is TGTGCCAGCAGCTCTCCGGGACAGGGGTTCTCCTACGAGCAGTACTTC. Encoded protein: CASSSPGQGFSYEQYF.

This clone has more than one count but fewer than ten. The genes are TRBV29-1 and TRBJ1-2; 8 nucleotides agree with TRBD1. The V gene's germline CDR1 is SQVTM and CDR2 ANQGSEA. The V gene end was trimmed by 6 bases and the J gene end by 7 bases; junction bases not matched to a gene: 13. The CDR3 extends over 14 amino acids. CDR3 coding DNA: TGCAGCGTGGCAGGCGAGTCAGGGGGCTTTGGCTACACCTTC. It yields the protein CSVAGESGGFGYTF. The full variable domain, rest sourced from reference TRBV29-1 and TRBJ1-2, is SAVISQKPSRDICQRGTSLTIQCQVDSQVTMMFWYRQQPGQSLTLIATANQGSEATYESGFVIDKFPISRPNLTFSTLTVSNMSPEDSSIYLCSVAGESGGFGYTFGSGTRLTVV.

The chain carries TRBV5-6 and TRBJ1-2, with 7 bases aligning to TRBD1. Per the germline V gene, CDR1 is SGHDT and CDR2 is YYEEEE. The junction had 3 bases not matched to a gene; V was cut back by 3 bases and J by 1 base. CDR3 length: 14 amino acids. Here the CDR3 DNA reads TGTGCCAGCAGCTGGGACAGTCGTAACTATGGCTACACCTTC. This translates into CASSWDSRNYGYTF.

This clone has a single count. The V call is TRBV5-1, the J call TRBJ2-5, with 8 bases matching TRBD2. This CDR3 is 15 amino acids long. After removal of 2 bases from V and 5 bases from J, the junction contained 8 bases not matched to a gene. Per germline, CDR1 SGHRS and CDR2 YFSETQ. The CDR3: CASSLYSGVSETQYF. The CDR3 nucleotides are TGCGCCAGCAGCTTATATAGCGGGGTCTCGGAGACCCAGTACTTC.

The CDR3 nucleotides are TGTGCCAGCAGCTTAGACAGGGGATCTGAAAAACTGTTTTTT. Translated: CASSLDRGSEKLFF. The chain recombines TRBV11-2 with TRBJ1-4; D might be TRBD1 (6 bases). The CDR3 is made up of 14 amino acids. The germline V and J ends were trimmed by 0 bases and 7 bases, with 9 bases remaining between them. Germline values: CDR1 SGHAT, CDR2 FQNNGV.

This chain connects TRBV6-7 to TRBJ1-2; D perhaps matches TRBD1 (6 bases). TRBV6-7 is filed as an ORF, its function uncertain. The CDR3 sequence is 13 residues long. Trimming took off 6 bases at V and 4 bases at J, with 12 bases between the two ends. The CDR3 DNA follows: TGTGCCAGCAGACCCCCACAGGGCTATGGCTACACCTTC. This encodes CASRPPQGYGYTF.

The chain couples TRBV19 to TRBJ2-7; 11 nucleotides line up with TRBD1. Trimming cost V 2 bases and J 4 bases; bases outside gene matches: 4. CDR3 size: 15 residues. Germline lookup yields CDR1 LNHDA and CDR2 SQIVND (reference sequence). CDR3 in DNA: TGTGCCAGTAGTATAAAGGGACAGGGGGTTTACGAGCAGTACTTC. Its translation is CASSIKGQGVYEQYF.